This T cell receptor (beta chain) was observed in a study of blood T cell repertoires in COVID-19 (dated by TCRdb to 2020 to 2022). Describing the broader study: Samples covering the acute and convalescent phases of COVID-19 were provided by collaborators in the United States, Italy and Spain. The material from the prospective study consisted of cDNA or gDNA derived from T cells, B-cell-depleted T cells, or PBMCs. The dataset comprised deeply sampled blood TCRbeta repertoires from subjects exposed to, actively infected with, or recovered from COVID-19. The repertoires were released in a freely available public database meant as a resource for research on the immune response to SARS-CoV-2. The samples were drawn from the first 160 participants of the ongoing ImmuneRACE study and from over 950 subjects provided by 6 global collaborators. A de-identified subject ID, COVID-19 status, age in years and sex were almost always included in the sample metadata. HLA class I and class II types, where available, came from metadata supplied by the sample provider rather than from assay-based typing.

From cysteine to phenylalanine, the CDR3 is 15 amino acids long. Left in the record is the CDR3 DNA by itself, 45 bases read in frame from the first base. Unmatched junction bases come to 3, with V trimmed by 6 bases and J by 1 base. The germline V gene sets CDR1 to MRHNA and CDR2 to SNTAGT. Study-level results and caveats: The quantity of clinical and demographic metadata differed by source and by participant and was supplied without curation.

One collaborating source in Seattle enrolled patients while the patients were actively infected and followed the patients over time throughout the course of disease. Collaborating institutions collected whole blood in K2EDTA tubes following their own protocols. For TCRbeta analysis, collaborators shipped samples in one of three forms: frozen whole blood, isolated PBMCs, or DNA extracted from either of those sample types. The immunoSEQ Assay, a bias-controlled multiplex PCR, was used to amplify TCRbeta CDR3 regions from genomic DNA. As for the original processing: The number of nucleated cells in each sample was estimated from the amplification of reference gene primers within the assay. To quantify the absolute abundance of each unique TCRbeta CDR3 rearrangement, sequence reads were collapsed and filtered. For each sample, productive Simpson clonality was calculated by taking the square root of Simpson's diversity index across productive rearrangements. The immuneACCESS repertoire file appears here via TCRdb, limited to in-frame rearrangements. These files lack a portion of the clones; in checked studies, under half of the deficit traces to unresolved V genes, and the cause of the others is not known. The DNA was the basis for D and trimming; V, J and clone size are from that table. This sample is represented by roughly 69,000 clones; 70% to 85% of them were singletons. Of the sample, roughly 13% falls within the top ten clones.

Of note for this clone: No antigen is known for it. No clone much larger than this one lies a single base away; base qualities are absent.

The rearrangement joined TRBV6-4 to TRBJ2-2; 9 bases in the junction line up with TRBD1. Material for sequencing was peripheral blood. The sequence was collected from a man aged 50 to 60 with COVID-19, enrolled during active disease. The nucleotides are TGTGCCAGCAGCCTGGGACAGGGGAACACCGGGGAGCTGTTTTTT. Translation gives CASSLGQGNTGELFF.